This T cell receptor (beta chain) comes out of a study of a mutant IDH1 vaccine in newly diagnosed glioma. Profiled with immunoSEQ multiplex PCR; TCRdb holds only in-frame clones, not every one. The sample includes some 120,000 clones, around 80% of them seen just once. Time point reported: week 11, during vaccination. The study gave 300 ug of mutant IDH1 20-mer peptide per vaccine dose, with topical imiquimod. Trimming took 6 bases from V and 4 from J, leaving 19 bases between them. The V gene's germline CDR1 is SGHNT and CDR2 YYREEE (reference sequence). The CDR3 runs 16 residues. This clone was observed a few times. The antigen remains undetermined.

The source is a man aged 35 to 55 with glioma. The chain recombines TRBV5-4 with TRBJ2-2, with TRBD2 as a possible D gene (5 bases). Sequences were derived from PBMCs, sampled from a glioma patient whose treatment included an IDH1 peptide vaccine. The CDR3 reads CASKGEPTLITGELFF. The DNA for the CDR3 is TGTGCCAGCAAGGGAGAACCTACCCTAATCACCGGGGAGCTGTTTTTT. The full variable domain, its missing parts supplied by reference TRBV5-4 and TRBJ2-2, is ETGVTQSPTHLIKTRGQQVTLRCSSQSGHNTVSWYQQALGQGPQFIFQYYREEENGRGNFPPRFSGLQFPNYSSELNVNALELDDSALYLCASKGEPTLITGELFFGEGSRLTVL.